Shown below are 9 T cell receptor beta chains from a single sample sequenced in a study of blood T cell repertoires in COVID-19 (TCRdb year 2020). The method behind the library was the immunoSEQ multiplex PCR assay. What TCRdb holds here is the immuneACCESS table cut down to in-frame rearrangements. Part of the clones is not present; checked against another copy, under half of the missing clones reflect an unresolved V gene, and the others are unexplained. Recorded for this sample are over 65,000 clones; approximately 90% of them occurred a single time. Clones ranked in the top ten supply over 7.5% of the sample. Sequencing was performed on peripheral blood. The source of these receptors is a man younger than 45 with acute or convalescent COVID-19.

V is TRBV28 and J is TRBJ2-3; a weak D match, TRBD2 (6 bases). This CDR3 has 15 residues. Germline V gene lookup returns CDR1 MDHEN and CDR2 SYDVKM. Between the trimmed V and J ends, which lost 4 bases and 2 bases, there was a span of 13 bases. This chain's CDR3 is CASSYGGANTDTQYF. The CDR3 DNA reads TGTGCCAGCAGTTACGGAGGGGCCAACACAGATACGCAGTATTTT.

J is TRBJ2-2 and V is TRBV30, with 9 bases that match TRBD1. V lost 7 bases and J lost 6; bases outside the gene matches: 6. Germline V gene lookup returns CDR1 GTSNPN and CDR2 SVGIG (reference sequence). The length of the CDR3 is 13 residues. CDR3 coding DNA: TGTGCCTACTGGACAGGGGATTCCGGGGAGCTGTTTTTT. Protein: CAYWTGDSGELFF.

V and J are TRBV28 and TRBJ2-7; 8 bases map to TRBD1. After removal of 7 bases from V and 4 bases from J, the junction contained 9 bases not matched to a gene. CDR3 size: 14 residues. CDR1 and CDR2 from the germline V gene are MDHEN and SYDVKM. The chain's CDR3 is CASNPPGGFYEQYF. In DNA, the CDR3 is TGTGCCAGCAACCCCCCAGGGGGCTTTTACGAGCAGTACTTC.

The gene calls are TRBV7-2 and TRBJ1-3, with D hard to call. The V end lost 3 bases, the J end lost 2 bases, and 2 bases lay between the germline ends. The V gene's germline CDR1 is SGHTA and CDR2 FQGNSA. The CDR3 loop spans 12 amino acids. CDR3 nucleotides: TGTGCCAGCAGCTTTACTGGAAACACCATATATTTT. This gives the protein CASSFTGNTIYF.

J is TRBJ2-6 and V is TRBV30; a weak D match, TRBD2 (5 bases). The ends were cut back, 3 bases at V and 4 bases at J, with 10 bases in the middle. Germline V gives CDR1 GTSNPN, CDR2 SVGIG (reference sequence). CDR3 length: 14 residues. CDR3 sequence reads: CAWREGSGANVLTF. For the CDR3, the DNA is TGTGCCTGGAGAGAAGGGAGCGGGGCCAACGTCCTGACTTTC.

V usage is TRBV5-8 and J usage is TRBJ2-7, with D uncertain. The CDR3 is 14 amino acids. Germline-derived CDR1 and CDR2 are SGHTS and YDEGEE. Deletions cut 4 bases from V and 4 bases from J, with 15 bases between. The CDR3 region is CASSLLGNLYEQYF. CDR3 nucleotide sequence: TGTGCCAGCAGCCTCTTGGGCAACCTTTACGAGCAGTACTTC.

The chain is built from TRBV28 and TRBJ1-5, with 7 bases lining up with TRBD1. There are 14 residues in the CDR3. V was clipped by 6 bases and J by 1 base; unmatched bases: 3. Per germline, CDR1 MDHEN and CDR2 SYDVKM. CDR3 bases: TGTGCCAGCAGGACAGGGTTGAGCAATCAGCCCCAGCATTTT. Translating it yields CASRTGLSNQPQHF.

The V gene is TRBV18, the J gene TRBJ2-1; 10 bases align to TRBD2. The junction had 5 bases not matched to a gene; V was cut back by 3 bases and J by 3 bases. CDR3 length: 16 amino acids. Germline loops: CDR1 KGHSH, CDR2 LQKENI. This CDR3 is CASSPIAGGFYNEQFF. CDR3 DNA: TGTGCCAGCTCACCTATAGCGGGAGGTTTCTACAATGAGCAGTTCTTC.

This chain connects TRBV6-5 to TRBJ1-5; D uncertain. V lost 6 bases and J lost 3, with 12 bases in between. The CDR3 contains 14 residues. Germline assignment: CDR1 MNHEY and CDR2 SVGAGI. The CDR3 nucleotides are TGTGCCAGCAGCCGAGAGGGATACAATCAGCCCCAGCATTTT. Residues: CASSREGYNQPQHF.